A selection of T cell receptor beta chains follows, all from one sample in a study of T cells in Graves' hyperthyroidism and ophthalmopathy. TCRdb reanalysed the multiplex PCR reads using MiXCR and keeps one entry per CDR3 protein. Counted here are 250,000 to 300,000 distinct CDR3 sequences, 13% occurring once; the ten biggest clones make up 7.5% to 8%. What was sequenced was blood. Every receptor here comes from a woman younger than 45 with Graves' hyperthyroidism that later progressed to Graves' ophthalmopathy. Each CDR3 is given with its conserved first and last residue. The order of the fields is clone size, D gene, J gene, V gene, CDR3 DNA, CDR3 protein. The D gene is left open where the match is weak. Clone size appears in some rows only: once, few, many, or a class for an expanded clone.

few | TRBD2 | TRBJ2-5 | TRBV30 | TGTGCCTCCTCGGCCAGCGGGGGTTCTAAGACCCAGTACTTC | CASSASGGSKTQYF
many | . | TRBJ2-3 | TRBV5-6 | TGTGCCAGCAGCTTGGGTTTCCTTTCCCATCCCCAAGATACGCAGTATTTT | CASSLGFLSHPQDTQYF
many | TRBD2 | TRBJ2-1 | TRBV7-9 | TGTGCCAGCAGCTTAGCGCGTGCTAGCGGGATTAATGAGCAGTTCTTC | CASSLARASGINEQFF
few | TRBD2 | TRBJ2-3 | TRBV6-1 | TGTGCCACTCGACTAGCCACAGATACGCAGTATTTT | CATRLATDTQYF
. | . | TRBJ2-2 | TRBV19 | TGTGCCAGTAGTGATAATAGCGACTCGCACACCGGGGAGCTGTTTTTT | CASSDNSDSHTGELFF
many | . | TRBJ1-6 | TRBV2 | TGTGCCAGCAGTGAAGACGGACCCCAAAGCTCCTATAATTCACCCCTCCACTTT | CASSEDGPQSSYNSPLHF
many | TRBD2 | TRBJ2-7 | TRBV11-2 | TGTGCCAGCAGCTTAATCAGCGGGGGGTGGGGCGAGCAGTACTTC | CASSLISGGWGEQYF
. | TRBD1 | TRBJ1-2 | TRBV4-3 | TGCGCCAGCAGCCAAGATGCGGGACAGGGTTATGGCTACACCTTC | CASSQDAGQGYGYTF
. | TRBD1 | TRBJ1-6 | TRBV15 | TGTGCCACCAGCAGGGGACAGGGGTACTCACCCCTCCACTTT | CATSRGQGYSPLHF
many | . | TRBJ2-5 | TRBV3-2 | TGTGCCGGAGCCTTGGGACGGGCGGAGTACTTC | CAGALGRAEYF
. | . | TRBJ2-3 | TRBV28 | TGTGCCAGCAGTTTCGGACAGCACACAGATACGCAGTATTTT | CASSFGQHTDTQYF
many | TRBD2 | TRBJ2-3 | TRBV11-2 | TGTGCCAGCAGCTTCCCAGCGGGATGGGCAGATACGCAGTATTTT | CASSFPAGWADTQYF
many | TRBD2 | TRBJ2-7 | TRBV20-1 | TGCAGTGCTGGGGATCAATTAGCGGGAGCGAGCTCCTACGAGCAGTACTTC | CSAGDQLAGASSYEQYF
few | . | TRBJ2-3 | TRBV9 | TGTGCCAGCAGCGTTTACGGGGATACGCAGTATTTT | CASSVYGDTQYF
few | . | TRBJ1-6 | TRBV15 | TGTGCCACCAGCAGAGATCGCCGGGCGGATTCACCCCTCCACTTT | CATSRDRRADSPLHF
many | . | TRBJ2-1 | TRBV11-2 | TGTGCCAGCAGCTTAGATAGGCTCGCAGGAGGTGAGCAGTTCTTC | CASSLDRLAGGEQFF
. | TRBD1 | TRBJ2-1 | TRBV9 | TGTGCCAGCAGCGTGACAGGGGTCACCTACAATGAGCAGTTCTTC | CASSVTGVTYNEQFF
many | . | TRBJ2-1 | TRBV7-9 | TGTGCCAGCAGCTTAGGGAGGGACTATGAGCAGTTCTTC | CASSLGRDYEQFF
few | TRBD2 | TRBJ2-5 | TRBV7-9 | TGTGCCACAGGACTAGGGATAGAGACCCAGTACTTC | CATGLGIETQYF
many | . | TRBJ2-1 | TRBV18 | TGTGCCAGCTCAAACGCGGCATACAATGAGCAGTTCTTC | CASSNAAYNEQFF
many | TRBD2 | TRBJ2-7 | TRBV5-1 | TGCGCCAGCAGCTCCGGGGACCCTAGCGGGATCTACGAGCAGTACTTC | CASSSGDPSGIYEQYF
. | . | TRBJ2-3 | TRBV18 | TGTGCCAGCTCAGCAGGGATGAGCACAGATACGCAGTATTTT | CASSAGMSTDTQYF
many | TRBD1 | TRBJ1-5 | TRBV6-1 | TGTGCCAGCAATAACAGGGGTCAGCCCCAGCATTTT | CASNNRGQPQHF
. | . | TRBJ2-5 | TRBV28 | TGTGCCAGCACCACTGCTTGGGGGGAAGAGACCCAGTACTTC | CASTTAWGEETQYF
few | . | TRBJ2-1 | TRBV19 | TGTGCCAGTAATGAGGGCGGTCTTTACAATGAGCAGTTCTTC | CASNEGGLYNEQFF
many | . | TRBJ2-5 | TRBV6-1 | TGTGCCAGCAGCTCGAACGGAGCAGGGGAAGAGACCCAGTACTTC | CASSSNGAGEETQYF
many | TRBD2 | TRBJ2-3 | TRBV2 | TGTGCCAGAAGAGCGGGGAACACAGATACGCAGTATTTT | CARRAGNTDTQYF
many | . | TRBJ2-2 | TRBV27 | TGTGCCAGCAGTTTCGACCCTGCCCGGGCCGGGGAGCTGTTTTTT | CASSFDPARAGELFF
many | TRBD2 | TRBJ2-3 | TRBV6-1 | TGTGCCAGCAAGAAACTAGCGGGAGAGTTCACAGATACGCAGTATTTT | CASKKLAGEFTDTQYF
many | . | TRBJ1-2 | TRBV7-9 | TGTGCCAGCAGCTTAGGCCAGCCCTATGGCTACACCTTC | CASSLGQPYGYTF
many | . | TRBJ1-2 | TRBV12-3/TRBV12-4 | TGTGCCAGCAGTCAGGGGAACTATGGCTACACCTTC | CASSQGNYGYTF
few | TRBD2 | TRBJ2-7 | TRBV5-6 | TGTGCCAGCAGCTTGTCCACTAGCGGCTCCTACGAGCAGTACTTC | CASSLSTSGSYEQYF
. | . | TRBJ2-3 | TRBV7-6 | TGTGCCAGCAGCCCACTGGGTCCAGATACGCAGTATTTT | CASSPLGPDTQYF
many | . | TRBJ1-1 | TRBV30 | TGTGCCTGGAGTGTAGGTGGACTACTCACTGAAGCTTTCTTT | CAWSVGGLLTEAFF
many | . | TRBJ2-7 | TRBV28 | TGTGCCAGCAGTTTAATCCCTAGCTCCTACGAGCAGTACTTC | CASSLIPSSYEQYF
. | . | TRBJ2-3 | TRBV11-2 | TGTGCCAGCAGCTTAGATCCCCTAGCGACAGATACGCAGTATTTT | CASSLDPLATDTQYF
few | . | TRBJ2-1 | TRBV3-1 | TGTGCCAGCAGCCAAGTCAGGGCTGAGCAGTTCTTC | CASSQVRAEQFF
many | TRBD2 | TRBJ2-3 | TRBV20-1 | TGCAGTGCGTCTGACATAGCGGGAGGGCCTAGTACAGATACGCAGTATTTT | CSASDIAGGPSTDTQYF
few | . | TRBJ2-1 | TRBV7-9 | TGTGCCAGCACCCACACGGGGGCGTCAAGTTACTACAATGAGCAGTTCTTC | CASTHTGASSYYNEQFF
many | . | TRBJ2-7 | TRBV4-3 | TGCGCCAGCAGTCTCAGCGGAGGGGCAGACGAGCAGTACTTC | CASSLSGGADEQYF
many | . | TRBJ1-5 | TRBV30 | TGTGCCTGGAGCGAATGGGGGAATCAGCCCCAGCATTTT | CAWSEWGNQPQHF
. | TRBD2 | TRBJ2-5 | TRBV9 | TGTGCCAGCAGCGTGGGGGGGAGTTCGGGGGAGACCCAGTACTTC | CASSVGGSSGETQYF
. | . | TRBJ2-7 | TRBV28 | TGTGCCGTAACGGGGCCCGACTCCTACGAGCAGTACTTC | CAVTGPDSYEQYF
. | TRBD2 | TRBJ2-2 | TRBV7-2 | TGTGCCAGCAGCTTAGCGACTAGCGGGAGGATCGGGGAGCTGTTTTTT | CASSLATSGRIGELFF
few | . | TRBJ2-1 | TRBV7-6 | TGTGCCAGCAGCTCCCTCGTTTGGGGCCCAGGGTTCTTC | CASSSLVWGPGFF
few | . | TRBJ2-2 | TRBV28 | TGTGCCAGCACTCCTGGGGGCGCGGGGACCGGGGAGCTGTTTTTT | CASTPGGAGTGELFF
many | . | TRBJ2-1 | TRBV4-1 | TGCGCCAGCAGCCAAGATATCATCGGCCCCTACAATGAGCAGTTCTTC | CASSQDIIGPYNEQFF
many | TRBD2 | TRBJ2-3 | TRBV30 | TGTGCCTGGAGGGGACTAGCGGGGACTAGCACAGATACGCAGTATTTT | CAWRGLAGTSTDTQYF
many | . | TRBJ1-4 | TRBV3-1 | TGTGCCAGCAGCCCGATGGGTAATGAAAAACTGTTTTTT | CASSPMGNEKLFF
many | . | TRBJ1-1 | TRBV6-5 | TGTGCCAGCAGTTACGCACGGACAGTGAACACTGAAGCTTTCTTT | CASSYARTVNTEAFF
many | . | TRBJ1-4 | TRBV7-2 | TGTGCCAGCAGCTTAGACAGTTTTAATGAAAAACTGTTTTTT | CASSLDSFNEKLFF